These T cell receptor beta chains were read from a single sample in a study of cytotoxic CD8 clonotypes in ibrutinib-treated CLL. Assay used: immunoSEQ multiplex PCR; TCRdb lists only in-frame clones, some missing. The data hold fewer than 400,000 clones, with roughly two thirds observed a single time. The sample in question was PBMCs, obtained after 36 months of ibrutinib treatment. Receptors were obtained from a human donor with chronic lymphocytic leukemia. Each CDR3 is given with its conserved first and last residue. D genes are given only for firm matches. A row's size may be missing; if present it is once, few, many or a size class.

size: many
V: TRBV28
J: TRBJ2-7
length: 12
D: -
CDR3: CASSLLGYEQYF
DNA: TGTGCCAGCAGTTTATTGGGCTACGAGCAGTACTTC

size: -
V: TRBV6-1
J: TRBJ1-2
length: 13
D: TRBD1
CDR3: CASSTDRERGYTF
DNA: TGTGCCAGCAGTACGGACAGGGAGAGAGGCTACACCTTC

size: -
V: TRBV4-1
J: TRBJ2-7
length: 15
D: TRBD1
CDR3: CASSHGQGAAYEQYF
DNA: TGCGCCAGCAGCCATGGACAGGGGGCCGCCTACGAGCAGTACTTC

size: -
V: TRBV29-1
J: TRBJ1-2
length: 14
D: TRBD1
CDR3: CSVPGQGPLGGYTF
DNA: TGCAGCGTGCCGGGACAGGGGCCCCTTGGCGGCTACACCTTC

size: few
V: TRBV9
J: TRBJ2-3
length: 14
D: -
CDR3: CASSLGGSTDTQYF
DNA: TGTGCCAGCAGCCTCGGGGGTAGCACAGATACGCAGTATTTT

size: -
V: TRBV5-6
J: TRBJ2-7
length: 17
D: TRBD1
CDR3: CASSFTRQGPLSYEQYF
DNA: TGTGCCAGCAGCTTTACCCGACAGGGGCCCCTCTCCTACGAGCAGTACTTC

size: -
V: TRBV27
J: TRBJ2-7
length: 13
D: -
CDR3: CASSPHRVGEQYF
DNA: TGTGCCAGCAGTCCCCACAGGGTGGGCGAGCAGTACTTC

size: few
V: TRBV2
J: TRBJ2-7
length: 14
D: TRBD2
CDR3: CASSGTSGAYGQYF
DNA: TGTGCCAGCAGCGGGACTAGCGGGGCCTACGGGCAGTACTTC

size: few
V: TRBV28
J: TRBJ1-4
length: 13
D: -
CDR3: CASSQGGNEKLFF
DNA: TGTGCCAGCAGTCAAGGGGGTAATGAAAAACTGTTTTTT

size: -
V: TRBV13
J: TRBJ2-5
length: 14
D: TRBD1
CDR3: CASSQGQLQETQYF
DNA: TGTGCCAGCAGCCAGGGACAGCTCCAAGAGACCCAGTACTTC

size: -
V: TRBV18
J: TRBJ1-1
length: 15
D: -
CDR3: CASSPSRGTDTEAFF
DNA: TGTGCCAGCTCACCATCCCGGGGAACGGACACTGAAGCTTTCTTT

size: -
V: TRBV6-1
J: TRBJ2-5
length: 11
D: -
CDR3: CASSDWETQYF
DNA: TGTGCCAGCAGTGATTGGGAGACCCAGTACTTC

size: few
V: TRBV27
J: TRBJ2-7
length: 15
D: TRBD2
CDR3: CASSFGSGSWYEQYF
DNA: TGTGCCAGCAGTTTCGGTAGCGGGAGTTGGTACGAGCAGTACTTC

size: -
V: TRBV29-1
J: TRBJ2-3
length: 14
D: TRBD2
CDR3: CSVVLAVGTDTQYF
DNA: TGCAGCGTTGTACTAGCGGTCGGCACAGATACGCAGTATTTT

size: few
V: TRBV5-6
J: TRBJ2-7
length: 13
D: TRBD1
CDR3: CASSLRDRYEQYF
DNA: TGTGCCAGCAGCCTTCGGGACAGGTACGAGCAGTACTTC

size: -
V: TRBV19
J: TRBJ2-3
length: 15
D: TRBD2
CDR3: CASSSGRAGTDTQYF
DNA: TGTGCCAGTTCTAGCGGGAGGGCCGGGACAGATACGCAGTATTTT

size: -
V: TRBV29-1
J: TRBJ2-2
length: 14
D: -
CDR3: CSVDGQGNTGELFF
DNA: TGCAGCGTTGATGGGCAGGGGAACACCGGGGAGCTGTTTTTT

size: many
V: TRBV9
J: TRBJ2-3
length: 14
D: -
CDR3: CASSVDGSTDTQYF
DNA: TGTGCCAGCAGCGTAGATGGATCCACAGATACGCAGTATTTT

size: -
V: TRBV6-5
J: TRBJ2-7
length: 15
D: TRBD2
CDR3: CASSQGLAESYEQYF
DNA: TGTGCCAGCAGCCAGGGACTAGCGGAGTCCTACGAGCAGTACTTC

size: -
V: TRBV29-1
J: TRBJ2-1
length: 12
D: -
CDR3: CSVGTNYNEQFF
DNA: TGCAGCGTTGGCACCAACTACAATGAGCAGTTCTTC

size: once
V: TRBV28
J: TRBJ1-1
length: 14
D: -
CDR3: CASSEVRWYAEAFF
DNA: TGTGCCAGCAGTGAGGTGCGGTGGTACGCTGAAGCTTTCTTT

size: -
V: TRBV5-5
J: TRBJ1-3
length: 13
D: -
CDR3: CASSPDSRNTIYF
DNA: TGTGCCAGCAGCCCGGACAGCAGAAACACCATATATTTT

size: few
V: TRBV5-8
J: TRBJ1-5
length: 17
D: -
CDR3: CASSHGTAAYSNQPQHF
DNA: TGTGCCAGCAGCCACGGGACGGCTGCATATAGCAATCAGCCCCAGCATTTT

size: -
V: TRBV25-1
J: TRBJ2-5
length: 16
D: TRBD1
CDR3: CASSEIIGGVRETQYF
DNA: TGTGCCAGCAGTGAAATAATAGGGGGCGTTCGGGAGACCCAGTACTTC

size: few
V: TRBV11-2
J: TRBJ1-5
length: 14
D: -
CDR3: CASSKRDSNQPQHF
DNA: TGTGCCAGCAGCAAGAGGGATAGCAATCAGCCCCAGCATTTT

size: -
V: TRBV5-1
J: TRBJ1-2
length: 13
D: -
CDR3: CASSLAEAFGYTF
DNA: TGCGCCAGCAGCTTGGCGGAGGCCTTTGGCTACACCTTC

size: -
V: TRBV30
J: TRBJ2-1
length: 13
D: TRBD1
CDR3: CAWSVKGAGEQFF
DNA: TGTGCCTGGAGTGTCAAGGGGGCAGGTGAGCAGTTCTTC

size: -
V: TRBV4-3
J: TRBJ2-7
length: 13
D: -
CDR3: CASSQGLGYEQYF
DNA: TGCGCCAGCAGCCAAGGTTTAGGCTACGAGCAGTACTTC

size: -
V: TRBV10-3
J: TRBJ2-7
length: 13
D: -
CDR3: CAISEYRGGEQYF
DNA: TGTGCCATCAGTGAATACAGGGGGGGCGAGCAGTACTTC

size: -
V: TRBV6-1
J: TRBJ2-4
length: 12
D: TRBD1
CDR3: CASSAQGDIQYF
DNA: TGTGCCAGCAGTGCCCAGGGGGACATTCAGTACTTC

size: -
V: TRBV5-1
J: TRBJ1-1
length: 17
D: TRBD1
CDR3: CASSFLGTGDRATEAFF
DNA: TGCGCCAGCAGCTTCCTCGGGACAGGGGACAGGGCCACTGAAGCTTTCTTT

size: -
V: TRBV11-2
J: TRBJ2-7
length: 10
D: TRBD2
CDR3: CASRPGGEYF
DNA: TGTGCCAGCAGGCCGGGAGGGGAGTACTTC

size: -
V: TRBV2
J: TRBJ1-1
length: 16
D: -
CDR3: CASSEETEAMNTEAFF
DNA: TGTGCCAGCAGTGAAGAGACGGAGGCCATGAACACTGAAGCTTTCTTT

size: -
V: TRBV2
J: TRBJ2-1
length: 14
D: TRBD1
CDR3: CASRVGQGRNEQFF
DNA: TGTGCCAGCAGAGTTGGACAGGGGCGGAATGAGCAGTTCTTC

size: -
V: TRBV4-3
J: TRBJ2-7
length: 20
D: TRBD2
CDR3: CASSQDLPGLAGGRSYEQYF
DNA: TGCGCCAGCAGCCAAGATCTCCCGGGACTAGCGGGAGGGCGATCCTACGAGCAGTACTTC

size: -
V: TRBV29-1
J: TRBJ1-2
length: 12
D: -
CDR3: CSVDMGGYGYTF
DNA: TGCAGCGTTGATATGGGAGGCTATGGCTACACCTTC

size: -
V: TRBV18
J: TRBJ2-3
length: 15
D: -
CDR3: CASSPGAGRTDTQYF
DNA: TGTGCCAGCTCACCCGGGGCGGGGCGCACAGATACGCAGTATTTT

size: -
V: TRBV2
J: TRBJ1-5
length: 13
D: -
CDR3: CASSDRSNQPQHF
DNA: TGTGCCAGCAGTGACCGGTCAAATCAGCCCCAGCATTTT

size: -
V: TRBV29-1
J: TRBJ1-1
length: 12
D: -
CDR3: CSVGRMNTEAFF
DNA: TGCAGCGTTGGTCGGATGAACACTGAAGCTTTCTTT

size: -
V: TRBV4-1
J: TRBJ2-7
length: 15
D: TRBD2
CDR3: CASSQDGGRSHEQYF
DNA: TGCGCCAGCAGCCAAGATGGCGGGAGATCCCACGAGCAGTACTTC

size: -
V: TRBV5-8
J: TRBJ2-1
length: 17
D: -
CDR3: CASSPDFGAPAYNEQFF
DNA: TGTGCCAGCAGCCCTGATTTCGGGGCTCCCGCCTACAATGAGCAGTTCTTC

size: -
V: TRBV12-5
J: TRBJ1-6
length: 15
D: -
CDR3: CASGLVLGGTGPLHF
DNA: TGTGCTAGTGGTTTGGTACTTGGGGGGACTGGGCCCCTCCACTTT

size: -
V: TRBV7-8
J: TRBJ2-3
length: 14
D: TRBD2
CDR3: CASSLASGGDTQYF
DNA: TGTGCCAGCAGCTTAGCTTCGGGGGGAGATACGCAGTATTTT

size: -
V: TRBV7-6
J: TRBJ2-7
length: 16
D: -
CDR3: CASSLGAGDNPYEQYF
DNA: TGTGCCAGCAGCCTGGGGGCGGGGGACAATCCTTACGAGCAGTACTTC

size: -
V: TRBV12-5
J: TRBJ2-3
length: 14
D: TRBD1
CDR3: CASEGTGSTDTQYF
DNA: TGTGCTAGTGAGGGGACAGGATCCACAGATACGCAGTATTTT

size: few
V: TRBV1
J: TRBJ2-7
length: 14
D: -
CDR3: CTSSLFTSGYEQYF
DNA: TGCACCAGCAGCCTGTTTACTAGCGGATACGAGCAGTACTTC

size: -
V: TRBV27
J: TRBJ2-7
length: 13
D: TRBD1
CDR3: CASSLGQPYEQYF
DNA: TGTGCCAGCAGTTTGGGACAGCCCTACGAGCAGTACTTC

size: -
V: TRBV9
J: TRBJ2-7
length: 16
D: TRBD2
CDR3: CASSLGRLATPYEQYF
DNA: TGTGCCAGCAGCCTAGGTCGACTAGCGACGCCCTACGAGCAGTACTTC

size: -
V: TRBV5-6
J: TRBJ2-1
length: 12
D: -
CDR3: CASSFPNNEQFF
DNA: TGTGCCAGCAGCTTTCCCAACAATGAGCAGTTCTTC

size: -
V: TRBV4-1
J: TRBJ2-7
length: 18
D: -
CDR3: CASSQVFLATDNTYEQYF
DNA: TGCGCCAGCAGCCAAGTTTTTCTCGCTACGGACAACACCTACGAGCAGTACTTC

size: -
V: TRBV9
J: TRBJ2-3
length: 15
D: TRBD2
CDR3: CASSETSGSTDTQYF
DNA: TGTGCCAGCAGCGAGACTAGCGGGAGCACAGATACGCAGTATTTT

size: -
V: TRBV29-1
J: TRBJ1-1
length: 13
D: -
CDR3: CSVEKGQNTEAFF
DNA: TGCAGCGTTGAAAAGGGACAGAACACTGAAGCTTTCTTT

size: -
V: TRBV28
J: TRBJ1-2
length: 15
D: -
CDR3: CASSLHRGRNYGYTF
DNA: TGTGCCAGCAGTCTTCATCGGGGCAGAAACTATGGCTACACCTTC

size: -
V: TRBV7-2
J: TRBJ2-2
length: 17
D: TRBD1
CDR3: CASSPQDRGPFTGELFF
DNA: TGTGCCAGCAGCCCACAGGACAGGGGGCCGTTCACCGGGGAGCTGTTTTTT

size: -
V: TRBV29-1
J: TRBJ1-2
length: 12
D: TRBD1
CDR3: CSVRDRVNGYTF
DNA: TGCAGCGTGCGGGACAGGGTTAATGGCTACACCTTC